These 26 T cell receptor beta chains came from one sample sequenced in a study of siplizumab effects on memory and regulatory T cells. TCRdb's copy holds only in-frame clones and misses some; the assay was immunoSEQ multiplex PCR. The table includes tens of thousands of clones, around 97% detected once. Sequencing used naive CD8+ T cells sorted from blood. Receptors were obtained from a human donor in good health.

The CDR3 loop reads CASSMGRTAGNTIYF. The CDR3 coding sequence is TGTGCCAGCAGCATGGGCCGGACGGCTGGAAACACCATATATTTT. This chain uses TRBV11-3 with TRBJ1-3; D ambiguous. Trimming pared 5 bases from V and 2 bases from J, leaving 13 bases between. The CDR3 length is 15 residues. Germline V gene data show CDR1 as SGHNT and CDR2 as YENEEA.

The chain has TRBV30 and TRBJ1-2; no clear D gene. Germline V lookup: CDR1 GTSNPN, CDR2 SVGIG (reference sequence). The CDR3 spans 15 residues. Trimming left V 0 bases short and J 5 bases short, with 16 bases between. The CDR3 protein is CAWSVHGPESYGYTF. Written as DNA, the CDR3 is TGTGCCTGGAGTGTACACGGACCCGAATCATATGGCTACACCTTC.

The chain joins TRBV6-6 to TRBJ2-1; 7 positions match TRBD1. Losses at the gene ends were 5 bases for V and 7 bases for J; bases not matched to a gene: 14. Germline lookup yields CDR1 MNHNY and CDR2 SVGAGI (reference sequence). This CDR3 region has 16 residues. The CDR3 is CASSTASGQAANEQFF. CDR3 in DNA: TGTGCCAGCAGTACAGCCAGTGGACAGGCTGCAAATGAGCAGTTCTTC.

The rearrangement links TRBV9 to TRBJ1-2; D remains ambiguous. Per germline, CDR1 SGDLS and CDR2 YYNGEE. The germline V and J ends were trimmed by 0 bases and 10 bases, with 13 bases remaining between them. The CDR3 covers 13 residues. CDR3 loop: CASSVGTDVDYTF. CDR3 DNA: TGTGCCAGCAGCGTAGGGACCGATGTTGACTACACCTTC. Drawing the rest from reference TRBV9 and TRBJ1-2, the complete variable domain is DSGVTQTPKHLITATGQRVTLRCSPRSGDLSVYWYQQSLDQGLQFLIQYYNGEERAKGNILERFSAQQFPDLHSELNLSSLELGDSALYFCASSVGTDVDYTFGSGTRLTVV.

The V gene is TRBV10-2, the J gene TRBJ2-3, with 11 bases aligning to TRBD2. The ends lost 6 bases at V and 4 bases at J; junction bases unmatched: 6. From germline, CDR1 is WSHSY and CDR2 SAAADI. The CDR3 is made up of 15 amino acids. CDR3 bases: TGCGCCAGCAGGGTAGGACTAGCGGGCGCAGATACGCAGTATTTT. This codes for CASRVGLAGADTQYF.

The chain combines TRBV7-9 with TRBJ2-2; 8 bases are a match to TRBD2. The germline gives CDR1 SEHNR, CDR2 FQNEAQ (reference sequence). The CDR3 spans 13 residues. The trim removed 5 bases at V and 10 bases at J, leaving 6 bases unmatched. The CDR3 DNA sequence: TGTGCCAGCAGCGCACACGGGGGGGCGGAGCTGTTTTTT. It encodes CASSAHGGAELFF.

This clone has just one count. The gene calls are TRBV4-1 and TRBJ2-7, with a possible D match to TRBD1 (5 bases). Trimming stripped 5 bases from V and 5 bases from J, with 10 bases between. The germline gives CDR1 MGHRA, CDR2 YSYEKL. This CDR3 contains 12 residues. The CDR3: CASSGANNEQYF. The CDR3 DNA sequence: TGCGCCAGCAGCGGGGCAAATAACGAGCAGTACTTC.

The gene calls are TRBV12-5 and TRBJ1-4; D is uncertain. Trimming took 5 bases from V and 2 from J, leaving 12 bases between them. This CDR3 contains 15 residues. From germline, CDR1 is LGHNT and CDR2 FRNRAP. The CDR3 DNA sequence: TGTGCTAGTGGTCCCCGGACCTTCACTAATGAAAAACTGTTTTTT. Residues: CASGPRTFTNEKLFF.

The rearrangement joins TRBV28 to TRBJ1-6; D possibly corresponds to TRBD1 (5 bases). The germline V gene has CDR1 MDHEN and CDR2 SYDVKM. The CDR3 has 14 residues. Deletions cut 2 bases from V and 10 bases from J, with 12 bases between. CDR3 protein: CASSLGQGGSPLHF. In DNA form, the CDR3 reads TGTGCCAGCAGTTTAGGTCAGGGAGGCTCACCCCTCCACTTT.

The chain couples TRBV5-1 to TRBJ1-1; 7 nucleotides line up with TRBD1. The CDR3 loop spans 13 amino acids. The germline gives CDR1 SGHRS, CDR2 YFSETQ. V lost 3 bases to trimming and J lost 5 bases; unmatched junction nucleotides: 4. In DNA form, the CDR3 reads TGCGCCAGCAGCTGGGAGGGGGCTACTGAAGCTTTCTTT. This gives the protein CASSWEGATEAFF.

The chain is built from TRBV11-3 and TRBJ2-3; maybe TRBD2 (6 bases). Germline V gives CDR1 SGHNT, CDR2 YENEEA. Trimming took 4 bases from V and 0 from J, leaving 14 bases between them. The CDR3 has 16 residues. Here the CDR3 DNA reads TGTGCCAGCAGCTCGCTAGCGACCTATAGCACAGATACGCAGTATTTT. Its protein product is CASSSLATYSTDTQYF.

The chain carries TRBV7-2 and TRBJ2-5; tentative D call: TRBD2 (6 bases). From germline, CDR1 is SGHTA and CDR2 FQGNSA. The CDR3 loop spans 14 amino acids. V dropped 5 bases and J dropped 0 bases, with 10 bases sitting between them. DNA for the CDR3: TGTGCCAGCAGCCTAGGCGGGAACCAAGAGACCCAGTACTTC. This codes for CASSLGGNQETQYF.

This chain links TRBV6-5 with TRBJ2-7; TRBD1 is a possible D gene (5 bases). V lost 5 bases, J lost 7 bases, and 18 bases lay in between. The CDR3 has 14 amino acids. The germline gives CDR1 MNHEY, CDR2 SVGAGI. CDR3 nucleotides: TGTGCCAGCAGTGAACAGGACCTTAGTGAAGAGCAGTACTTC. This encodes CASSEQDLSEEQYF.

This sequence joins TRBV7-9 and TRBJ1-1; 9 bases are shared with TRBD1. V was clipped by 5 bases and J by 0 bases; unmatched bases: 16. The CDR3 is made up of 19 amino acids. CDR1 and CDR2 from the germline V gene are SEHNR and FQNEAQ (reference sequence). The DNA for the CDR3 is TGTGCCAGCAGCCATACCGGGACAGGGAGGGGGGATTTGAACACTGAAGCTTTCTTT. Amino acids: CASSHTGTGRGDLNTEAFF. Variable domain in full (rest from reference TRBV7-9 and TRBJ1-1): DTGVSQNPRHKITKRGQNVTFRCDPISEHNRLYWYRQTLGQGPEFLTYFQNEAQLEKSRLLSDRFSAERPKGSFSTLEIQRTEQGDSAMYLCASSHTGTGRGDLNTEAFFGQGTRLTVV.

The chain joins TRBV2 to TRBJ1-3, with a weak D call TRBD1 (6 bases). Germline V gives CDR1 SNHLY, CDR2 FYNNEI. The CDR3 runs 14 residues. Trimming took off 2 bases at V and 3 bases at J, with 8 bases between the two ends. CDR3 residues: CASSEPGDGNTIYF. CDR3 in DNA: TGTGCCAGCAGTGAACCAGGGGATGGAAACACCATATATTTT.

The V and J genes are TRBV27 and TRBJ2-1; the D is unclear. The V end was cut by 3 bases, the J end by 0 bases, with 6 bases between. The germline CDR1 and CDR2 sequences are MNHEY and SMNVEV (reference sequence). There are 14 residues in the CDR3. For the CDR3, the DNA is TGTGCCAGCAGTTTTCGGAGCTCCTACAATGAGCAGTTCTTC. Its protein product is CASSFRSSYNEQFF.

The rearrangement joins TRBV5-6 to TRBJ1-1, with D unresolved. This CDR3 contains 11 residues. V was pared by 4 bases and J by 2 bases, with 3 bases between. The V gene's germline CDR1 is SGHDT and CDR2 YYEEEE. The CDR3 region is CASSLNTEAFF. In nucleotides, the CDR3 is TGTGCCAGCAGCCTTAACACTGAAGCTTTCTTT.

This sequence joins TRBV4-1 and TRBJ2-1, with TRBD2 matching 8 bases. V shed 4 bases, J shed 4 bases, and the junction held 9 bases outside the gene matches. CDR1 MGHRA and CDR2 YSYEKL come from the germline V gene. This CDR3 has 16 residues. The CDR3 nucleotides are TGCGCCAGCAGCCCTTTACTAGCGGAGGGATACAATGAGCAGTTCTTC. Residues: CASSPLLAEGYNEQFF.

The chain combines TRBV5-5 with TRBJ2-7; TRBD1 aligns across 7 bases. V lost 0 bases to trimming and J lost 0 bases; unmatched junction nucleotides: 3. The CDR3 has 15 amino acids. CDR1 is SGHKS and CDR2 is YYEKEE in the germline V gene (reference sequence). The CDR3 sequence: CASSLGGQSSYEQYF. CDR3 DNA: TGTGCCAGCAGCTTGGGGGGACAGTCCTCCTACGAGCAGTACTTC. The full variable domain, in which reference TRBV5-5 and TRBJ2-7 provide the parts outside the CDR3, is DAGVTQSPTHLIKTRGQQVTLRCSPISGHKSVSWYQQVLGQGPQFIFQYYEKEERGRGNFPDRFSARQFPNYSSELNVNALLLGDSALYLCASSLGGQSSYEQYFGPGTRLTVT.

The V call is TRBV29-1, the J call TRBJ2-7; possibly TRBD2 for D (5 bases). Trimming pared 4 bases from V and 1 base from J, leaving 11 bases between. Germline V CDR1 and CDR2: SQVTM, ANQGSEA. This CDR3 comprises 13 residues. CDR3 sequence (DNA): TGCAGCGTTGTTGGTAGCGCTTCCTACGAGCAGTACTTC. It encodes CSVVGSASYEQYF.

The chain combines TRBV7-6 with TRBJ1-4; D is possibly TRBD1 (6 bases). V dropped 2 bases and J dropped 0 bases, with 19 bases sitting between them. The CDR3 runs 19 residues. The germline gives CDR1 SGHVS, CDR2 FNYEAQ. As DNA, the CDR3 is TGTGCCAGCAGCTTAATCGGCCGGCAGGGGATTGCAACTAATGAAAAACTGTTTTTT. Its translation: CASSLIGRQGIATNEKLFF.

The chain has TRBV5-1 and TRBJ2-1; no reliable D call. With 3 bases removed from V and 7 bases from J, the gap between germline ends came to 8 bases. Germline-derived CDR1 and CDR2 are SGHRS and YFSETQ. The CDR3 runs 12 residues. CDR3 DNA: TGCGCCAGCAGCTCACCTTCAAATGAGCAGTTCTTC. Protein: CASSSPSNEQFF.

V and J are TRBV27 and TRBJ2-1, with D unclear. CDR3 length equals 15 residues. Germline CDR1 and CDR2: MNHEY and SMNVEV (reference sequence). V was trimmed by 3 bases and J by 0 bases, leaving 9 bases between them. This CDR3 is CASSLDRASYNEQFF. The CDR3 DNA reads TGTGCCAGCAGTTTGGATCGTGCCTCCTACAATGAGCAGTTCTTC.

V is TRBV19 and J is TRBJ2-7; 9 positions agree with TRBD2. Germline loops: CDR1 LNHDA, CDR2 SQIVND (reference sequence). V trimming: 5 bases; J trimming: 7 bases; junction bases outside the gene matches: 12. The CDR3 spans 15 residues. Written as DNA, the CDR3 is TGTGCCAGTAGTGACGGGACTAGCCCCCTTTTGGAGCAGTACTTC. Protein sequence: CASSDGTSPLLEQYF.

The chain combines TRBV7-6 with TRBJ2-7; 11 nucleotides match TRBD2. V trimming: 4 bases; J trimming: 0 bases; junction bases outside the gene matches: 5. CDR3 length: 16 residues. Germline CDR1 SGHVS, CDR2 FNYEAQ. This CDR3 is CASSYGLAGTSYEQYF. The CDR3 DNA is TGTGCCAGCAGCTACGGACTAGCGGGTACCTCCTACGAGCAGTACTTC.

The chain combines TRBV9 with TRBJ2-5; D might be TRBD2 (7 bases). The length of the CDR3 is 14 residues. V lost 6 bases and J 2 bases, leaving 14 bases between the germline ends. Germline-derived CDR1 and CDR2 are SGDLS and YYNGEE. The CDR3: CASNLGGEQETQYF. CDR3 bases: TGTGCCAGCAACTTAGGGGGGGAACAAGAGACCCAGTACTTC.